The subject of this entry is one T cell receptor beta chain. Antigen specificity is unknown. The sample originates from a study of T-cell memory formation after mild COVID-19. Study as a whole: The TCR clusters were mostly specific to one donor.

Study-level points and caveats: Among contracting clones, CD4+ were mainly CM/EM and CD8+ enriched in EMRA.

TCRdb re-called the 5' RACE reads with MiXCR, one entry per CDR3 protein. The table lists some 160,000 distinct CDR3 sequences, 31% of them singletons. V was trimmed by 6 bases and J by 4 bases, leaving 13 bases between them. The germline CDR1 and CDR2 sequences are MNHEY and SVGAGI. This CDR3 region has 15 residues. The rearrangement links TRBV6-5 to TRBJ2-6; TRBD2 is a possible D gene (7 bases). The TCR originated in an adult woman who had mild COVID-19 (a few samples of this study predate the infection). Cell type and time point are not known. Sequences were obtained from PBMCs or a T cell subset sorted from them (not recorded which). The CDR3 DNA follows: TGTGCCAGCAGCCAAGGGGGGGAAGGGGCCAACGTCCTGACTTTC. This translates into CASSQGGEGANVLTF.